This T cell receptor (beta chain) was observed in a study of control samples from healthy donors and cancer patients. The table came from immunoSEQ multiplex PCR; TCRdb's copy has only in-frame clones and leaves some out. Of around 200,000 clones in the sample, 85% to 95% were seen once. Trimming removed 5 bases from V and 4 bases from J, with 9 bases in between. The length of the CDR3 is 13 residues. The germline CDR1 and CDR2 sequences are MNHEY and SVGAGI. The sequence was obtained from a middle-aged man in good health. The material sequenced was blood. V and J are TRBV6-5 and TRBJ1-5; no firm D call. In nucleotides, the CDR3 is TGTGCCAGCAGTACCAGCCTAAATCAGCCCCAGCATTTT. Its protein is CASSTSLNQPQHF.